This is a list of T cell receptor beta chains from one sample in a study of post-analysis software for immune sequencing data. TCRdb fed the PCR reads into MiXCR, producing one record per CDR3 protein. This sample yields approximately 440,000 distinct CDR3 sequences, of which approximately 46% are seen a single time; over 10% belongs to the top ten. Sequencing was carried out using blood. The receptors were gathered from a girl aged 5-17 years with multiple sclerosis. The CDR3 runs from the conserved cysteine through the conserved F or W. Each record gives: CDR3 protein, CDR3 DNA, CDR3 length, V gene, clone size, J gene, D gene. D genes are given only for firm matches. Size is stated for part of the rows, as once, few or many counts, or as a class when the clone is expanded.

CDR3: CAISDVGLAGVETQYF; DNA: TGTGCCATCAGTGACGTCGGGTTGGCGGGAGTAGAGACCCAGTACTTC; length: 16; V: TRBV10-3; size: few; J: TRBJ2-5; D: TRBD2
CDR3: CASSVEGQGAEQYF; DNA: TGTGCCAGCAGCGTAGAGGGACAGGGAGCCGAGCAGTACTTC; length: 14; V: TRBV9; size: few; J: TRBJ2-7; D: TRBD1
CDR3: CASSLTDRGYTF; DNA: TGTGCCAGCAGCCTAACCGACAGAGGCTACACCTTC; length: 12; V: TRBV28; size: few; J: TRBJ1-2; D: .
CDR3: CSVEATGVRGYTF; DNA: TGCAGCGTTGAGGCTACAGGGGTACGTGGCTACACCTTC; length: 13; V: TRBV29-1; size: few; J: TRBJ1-2; D: TRBD1
CDR3: CASWGDQETQYF; DNA: TGTGCCAGCTGGGGAGACCAAGAGACCCAGTACTTC; length: 12; V: TRBV12-3/TRBV12-4; size: few; J: TRBJ2-5; D: .
CDR3: CASSQGRQKGNTGELFF; DNA: TGTGCCAGCAGCCAAGGCCGCCAAAAGGGGAACACCGGGGAGCTGTTTTTT; length: 17; V: TRBV14; size: .; J: TRBJ2-2; D: .
CDR3: CASSLARRSNEQFF; DNA: TGTGCCAGCAGCTTAGCTAGGCGGTCCAATGAGCAGTTCTTC; length: 14; V: TRBV7-2; size: .; J: TRBJ2-1; D: .
CDR3: CASSVGWAAGELFF; DNA: TGTGCCAGCAGCGTTGGGTGGGCGGCCGGGGAGCTGTTTTTT; length: 14; V: TRBV9; size: .; J: TRBJ2-2; D: .
CDR3: CASREGNGYTF; DNA: TGTGCCAGCAGGGAGGGTAATGGCTACACCTTC; length: 11; V: TRBV28; size: .; J: TRBJ1-2; D: .
CDR3: CASSWEENTEAFF; DNA: TGTGCCAGCAGCTGGGAAGAGAACACTGAAGCTTTCTTT; length: 13; V: TRBV7-9; size: .; J: TRBJ1-1; D: .
CDR3: CSVITGGGETQYF; DNA: TGCAGCGTTATAACGGGAGGGGGAGAGACCCAGTACTTC; length: 13; V: TRBV29-1; size: few; J: TRBJ2-5; D: TRBD2
CDR3: CASSLGTGVDTQYF; DNA: TGTGCCAGCAGCCTCGGGACAGGGGTAGATACGCAGTATTTT; length: 14; V: TRBV12-3/TRBV12-4; size: .; J: TRBJ2-3; D: TRBD1
CDR3: CASSLEGFTAFF; DNA: TGTGCCAGCAGTTTAGAAGGGTTTACGGCTTTCTTT; length: 12; V: TRBV12-3/TRBV12-4; size: .; J: TRBJ1-1; D: .
CDR3: CSVDLYNEQFF; DNA: TGCAGCGTTGATCTATACAATGAGCAGTTCTTC; length: 11; V: TRBV29-1; size: few; J: TRBJ2-1; D: .
CDR3: CASSLAARVSGTYEQYF; DNA: TGCGCCAGCAGCTTGGCCGCGCGGGTTAGCGGTACCTACGAGCAGTACTTC; length: 17; V: TRBV5-1; size: few; J: TRBJ2-7; D: .
CDR3: CASSLLGQVQNEQFF; DNA: TGTGCCAGCAGCTTACTCGGACAGGTACAGAATGAGCAGTTCTTC; length: 15; V: TRBV7-2; size: few; J: TRBJ2-1; D: TRBD1
CDR3: CATSDTYGYTF; DNA: TGTGCCACCAGTGACACCTATGGCTACACCTTC; length: 11; V: TRBV24-1; size: .; J: TRBJ1-2; D: .
CDR3: CASGAELAMYNEQFF; DNA: TGCGCCAGCGGAGCTGAGCTAGCGATGTACAATGAGCAGTTCTTC; length: 15; V: TRBV5-1; size: few; J: TRBJ2-1; D: .
CDR3: CSASWGLASQYF; DNA: TGCAGTGCCAGCTGGGGGTTGGCATCGCAGTATTTT; length: 12; V: TRBV20-1; size: .; J: TRBJ2-3; D: .
CDR3: CASSPQGDSTDTQYF; DNA: TGCGCCAGCAGCCCACAAGGGGACTCCACAGATACGCAGTATTTT; length: 15; V: TRBV5-1; size: .; J: TRBJ2-3; D: .
CDR3: CSVVPSEGAWVETQYF; DNA: TGCAGCGTTGTCCCCAGTGAGGGGGCTTGGGTGGAGACCCAGTACTTC; length: 16; V: TRBV29-1; size: few; J: TRBJ2-5; D: TRBD1
CDR3: CATSDPQRYQGYTF; DNA: TGTGCCACCAGTGACCCCCAACGGTACCAGGGCTACACCTTC; length: 14; V: TRBV24-1; size: .; J: TRBJ1-2; D: .
CDR3: CSASKEWGSSYEQYF; DNA: TGCAGTGCTAGTAAGGAGTGGGGGTCGAGCTACGAGCAGTACTTC; length: 15; V: TRBV20-1; size: .; J: TRBJ2-7; D: .
CDR3: CAGKTSGSIDEQFF; DNA: TGCGCCGGTAAGACTAGCGGGAGTATAGATGAGCAGTTCTTC; length: 14; V: TRBV5-1; size: .; J: TRBJ2-1; D: TRBD2
CDR3: CASSANLETQYF; DNA: TGTGCCAGCAGTGCCAACTTGGAGACCCAGTACTTC; length: 12; V: TRBV6-5; size: few; J: TRBJ2-5; D: .
CDR3: CASSSRTSGPSYNEQFF; DNA: TGTGCCAGCAGTTCCCGCACTAGCGGGCCCTCCTACAATGAGCAGTTCTTC; length: 17; V: TRBV28; size: .; J: TRBJ2-1; D: TRBD2
CDR3: CASRPQGTNYGYTF; DNA: TGTGCCAGCCGACCACAGGGAACCAACTATGGCTACACCTTC; length: 14; V: TRBV6-5; size: .; J: TRBJ1-2; D: .